The source of this T cell receptor beta chain is a study of cytomegalovirus exposure and HLA in healthy donors. Study-level findings and limits: A classifier reportedly called cytomegalovirus status with high sensitivity and specificity. While the bulk of TCR sequences proved rare, some public TCRs turned up in many donors.

Profiling relied on immunoSEQ multiplex PCR, and the TCRdb table lists in-frame clones only, not all of them. The sample lists about 340,000 clones; roughly 88% were seen once. Germline CDR1 and CDR2: SGHNT and YENEEA. The CDR3 runs 14 residues. V shed 5 bases, J shed 4 bases, and the junction held 7 bases outside the gene matches. Worth noting for this clone: Its antigen is unidentified.

Sequencing input: PBMCs. V gene TRBV11-3 combines with J gene TRBJ2-7; TRBD1 matches 8 bases. The TCR comes from a woman between 18 and 30 years old in good health and CMV-seronegative. CDR3 sequence (DNA): TGTGCCAGCAGCCCTCGGGACAGGAAATACGAGCAGTACTTC. Amino acids: CASSPRDRKYEQYF.